This T cell receptor beta chain is drawn from a study of technical replicates of blood from a handful of donors. Here immunoSEQ multiplex PCR was the method, and the copy in TCRdb shows in-frame clones only, minus some. The sample has tens of thousands of clones; less than 95% are singletons. CDR3 length: 16 residues. Trimming at V came to 2 bases and at J to 0 bases, leaving 7 bases not matched to a gene. Germline loops: CDR1 SGHTA, CDR2 FQGNSA. Sequenced: PBMCs. The source is a human donor in good health. Some clones in this sample may be carry-over from other donors' samples. This chain joins TRBV7-2 and TRBJ2-7, with TRBD2 matching 7 bases. The CDR3 nucleotides read TGTGCCAGCAGCTTAAATGGGGGACTAACCTCCTACGAGCAGTACTTC. Its translation is CASSLNGGLTSYEQYF.